This T cell receptor beta chain appears in the sequencing data of a study of cytomegalovirus exposure and HLA in healthy donors. General study results and limits: Productive rates of about 87% or about 30% were seen for most TCR beta V segments in an earlier analysis.

This clone appeared a few times. Antigen: not known. Germline CDR1 SGDLS, CDR2 YYNGEE. Trimming shortened V by 4 bases and J by 7 bases, and 21 bases separated the two germline ends. The CDR3 loop spans 15 amino acids. Primers: 60 Vbeta forward and 13 Jbeta reverse. Clones were sequenced by immunoSEQ multiplex PCR, and TCRdb holds only the in-frame ones, with some missing. The repertoire holds 100,000 to 130,000 clones, with 81% as singletons. The rearrangement joins TRBV9 to TRBJ2-7; possibly TRBD1 for D (5 bases). The sequence derives from a man younger than 45 in good health and CMV-seronegative. The sample comprised PBMCs. The CDR3 bases are TGTGCCAGCAGCTCCCACGACAGAGGCCCCGGGGAGCAGTACTTC. Protein product: CASSSHDRGPGEQYF. Using reference TRBV9 and TRBJ2-7 for the parts outside the CDR3, the full variable domain is DSGVTQTPKHLITATGQRVTLRCSPRSGDLSVYWYQQSLDQGLQFLIQYYNGEERAKGNILERFSAQQFPDLHSELNLSSLELGDSALYFCASSSHDRGPGEQYFGPGTRLTVT.